This record concerns one T cell receptor beta chain sequence. The antigen is unknown. From the germline J gene comes the end of the CDR3, since the read stops 3 residues before it. The record originates from a study of T cell clonality in common variable immunodeficiency. The assay was immunoSEQ multiplex PCR, and TCRdb's table has in-frame clones only and misses some. This sample's table reports about 7,800 clones. Study-wide findings and caveats: In common variable immunodeficiency, TCR beta chains reportedly carried fewer deletions and N-nucleotide insertions.

V was trimmed by 4 bases and J by 0 bases, leaving 3 bases between them. This CDR3 has 12 amino acids. Germline V gives CDR1 SGHVS, CDR2 FNYEAQ. This TCR was sampled from a human donor with common variable immunodeficiency. This sequence joins TRBV7-6 and TRBJ2-5; no definite D call. The material sequenced was peripheral blood mononuclear cells. CDR3 in amino acids: CASSSYQETQYF. The CDR3 DNA, read in part, is TGTGCCAGCAGCTCGTACCAAGAGACC.